This note documents a single TCR beta chain sequence. Its antigen is as yet unknown. These data come from a study of T cell responses to AZD1222 COVID-19 vaccine. Findings and limits, study-wide: The donors showed a predominance of white British ancestry and of females, with possible underestimation of clonal diversity. Within unmutated variant regions lay the reported targets of nearly half of spike-specific TCRs. The study identified only 6 or 7 AZD1222 recipients as seropositive at baseline.

Timing groups of about 4 and about 12 weeks for second doses were pooled. Produced via immunoSEQ multiplex PCR; TCRdb's table is partial and in-frame only. Among roughly 140,000 clones listed, approximately 91% were seen once. CDR3 length: 13 amino acids. After removal of 3 bases from V and 7 bases from J, the junction contained 3 bases not matched to a gene. CDR1 is MNHEY, CDR2 SMNVEV, per germline (reference sequence). The source of this sequence is an adult who received the AZD1222 COVID-19 vaccine. The J gene is TRBJ2-1, the V gene TRBV27; 7 bases are a match to TRBD1. This specimen consisted of peripheral blood, obtained 28 days after the second AZD1222 dose. The chain's CDR3 is CASSFGTANEQFF. In nucleotides, the CDR3 is TGTGCCAGCAGTTTCGGGACAGCTAATGAGCAGTTCTTC.